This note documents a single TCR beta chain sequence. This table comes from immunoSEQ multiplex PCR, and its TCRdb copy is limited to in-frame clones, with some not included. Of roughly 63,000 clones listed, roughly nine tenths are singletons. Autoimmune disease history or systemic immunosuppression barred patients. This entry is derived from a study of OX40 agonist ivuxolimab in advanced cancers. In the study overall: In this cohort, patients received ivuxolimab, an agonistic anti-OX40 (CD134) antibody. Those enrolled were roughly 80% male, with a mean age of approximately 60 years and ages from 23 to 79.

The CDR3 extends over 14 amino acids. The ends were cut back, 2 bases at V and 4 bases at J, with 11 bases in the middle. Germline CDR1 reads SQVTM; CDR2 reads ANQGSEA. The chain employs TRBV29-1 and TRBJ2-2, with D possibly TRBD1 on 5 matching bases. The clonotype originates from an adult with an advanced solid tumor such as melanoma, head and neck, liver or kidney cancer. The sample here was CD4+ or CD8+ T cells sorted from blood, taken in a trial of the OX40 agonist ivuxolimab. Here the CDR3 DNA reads TGCAGCGTTGAACAGGGCACCCTCACCGGGGAGCTGTTTTTT. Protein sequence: CSVEQGTLTGELFF.